The clone carrying this TCR beta chain came up many times. These data are taken from a study of T cells in Graves' hyperthyroidism and ophthalmopathy. Germline CDR1 and CDR2: SGHTA and FQGNSA. CDR3 length equals 14 residues. V lost 5 bases to trimming and J lost 3 bases, with 13 bases between them. Amplification of TCR beta CDR3 regions was performed using RNA transcripts as template. With the HTBI primer set, the TCR CDR3 went through a first round of RT-PCR. TCRdb processed the multiplex PCR reads anew with MiXCR; each CDR3 protein has one entry. The sample has about 210,000 distinct CDR3 sequences; roughly a sixth are singletons.

The clonotype was recovered from a man aged 45-60 years with Graves' hyperthyroidism. The rearrangement links TRBV7-2 to TRBJ1-2; D uncertain. Sample: blood. CDR3 nucleotide sequence: TGTGCCAGCAGCGGACGCTTGCTTGACTATGGCTACACCTTC. Protein sequence: CASSGRLLDYGYTF.